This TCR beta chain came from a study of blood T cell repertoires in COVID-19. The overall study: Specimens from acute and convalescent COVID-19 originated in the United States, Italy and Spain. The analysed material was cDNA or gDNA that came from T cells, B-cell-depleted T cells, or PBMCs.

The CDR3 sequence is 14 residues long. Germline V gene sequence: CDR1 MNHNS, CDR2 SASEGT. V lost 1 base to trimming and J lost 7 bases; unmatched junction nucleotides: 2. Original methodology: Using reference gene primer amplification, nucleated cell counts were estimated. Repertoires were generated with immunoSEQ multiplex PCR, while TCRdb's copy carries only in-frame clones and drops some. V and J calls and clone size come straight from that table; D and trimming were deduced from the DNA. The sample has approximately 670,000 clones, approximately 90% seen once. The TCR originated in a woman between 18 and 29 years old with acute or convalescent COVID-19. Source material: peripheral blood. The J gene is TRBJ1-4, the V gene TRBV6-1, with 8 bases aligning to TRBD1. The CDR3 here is CASSEGQGFEKLFF. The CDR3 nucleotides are TGTGCCAGCAGTGAAGGACAGGGGTTTGAAAAACTGTTTTTT.